This T cell receptor beta chain was found in a study of T cell repertoires in cytomegalovirus infection. Study in general: Matching HLA type, along with CMV infection, was indicated by public TCR beta signatures. The study's findings and limits: The cumulative frequency of public TCR beta families distinguished individuals who carried CMV together with the relevant HLA. Across the ex vivo response, the dominant clonotypes were HLA-C-restricted CMV-specific TCR beta clonotypes.

Ten or more counts support this clonotype. Its antigen is currently unknown. The CDR3 is 17 amino acids. Germline CDR1 reads DFQATT; CDR2 reads SNEGSKA (reference sequence). J was trimmed by 0 bases and V by 1 base; bases with no gene match: 6. One entry per CDR3 protein, called by TCRdb with MiXCR from the reads. The sample includes about 250,000 distinct CDR3 sequences, about 12% of them seen just once. The clonotype was recovered from a human donor in good health (CMV status not recorded). Some clones in this sample may be carry-over from other donors' samples. The sample taken for sequencing was PBMCs. The rearrangement joins TRBV20-1 to TRBJ1-6; 7 nucleotides align to TRBD1. The chain's CDR3 is CSARGTGPSSYNSPLHF. DNA for the CDR3: TGCAGTGCTAGAGGGACAGGTCCTAGCTCCTATAATTCACCCCTCCACTTT.